This T cell receptor beta chain is from a study of blood T cell repertoires in COVID-19. Whole-study context: The United States, Italy and Spain supplied acute and convalescent COVID-19 samples.

This clone was picked up a small number of times. Looked up from germline, CDR1 is MNHEY and CDR2 is SMNVEV (reference sequence). The CDR3 length is 14 residues. Trimming took 4 bases from V and 4 from J; bases not matched to a gene: 3. In the authors' workflow: The assay estimated nucleated cells by amplifying reference gene primers. Sequenced by immunoSEQ multiplex PCR; TCRdb stores in-frame clones only, minus some. That table supplies the V and J calls and clone size; D and trimming were determined from the DNA. The sample has 130,000 to 150,000 clones, less than 90% seen once. The chain combines TRBV27 with TRBJ1-2; 10 bases line up with TRBD1. This clonotype was sampled from a woman in her fifties or sixties who had been exposed to COVID-19. Sequenced input: PBMCs or T cells enriched from blood (not recorded which). CDR3 DNA: TGTGCCAGCAGTTCCGGGACAGGGGCCTATGGCTACACCTTC. Residues: CASSSGTGAYGYTF.